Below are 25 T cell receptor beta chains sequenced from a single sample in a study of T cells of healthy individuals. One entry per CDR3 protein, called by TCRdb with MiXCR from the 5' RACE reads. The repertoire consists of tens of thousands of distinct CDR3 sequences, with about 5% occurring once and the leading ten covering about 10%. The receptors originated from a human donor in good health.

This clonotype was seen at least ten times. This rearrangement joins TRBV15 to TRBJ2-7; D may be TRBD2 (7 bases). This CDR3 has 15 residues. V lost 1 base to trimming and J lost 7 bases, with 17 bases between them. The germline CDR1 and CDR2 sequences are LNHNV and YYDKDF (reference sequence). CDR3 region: CATSRAAGAGREQYF. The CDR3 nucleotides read TGTGCCACCAGCAGAGCGGCGGGGGCAGGGAGGGAGCAGTACTTC.

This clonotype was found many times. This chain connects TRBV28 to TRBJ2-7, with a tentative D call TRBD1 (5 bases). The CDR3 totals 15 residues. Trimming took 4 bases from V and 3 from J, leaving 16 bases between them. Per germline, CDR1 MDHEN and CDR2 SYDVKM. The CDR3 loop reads CASSSTGRANYEQYF. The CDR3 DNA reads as TGTGCCAGCAGTTCCACCGGCAGGGCGAACTACGAGCAGTACTTC.

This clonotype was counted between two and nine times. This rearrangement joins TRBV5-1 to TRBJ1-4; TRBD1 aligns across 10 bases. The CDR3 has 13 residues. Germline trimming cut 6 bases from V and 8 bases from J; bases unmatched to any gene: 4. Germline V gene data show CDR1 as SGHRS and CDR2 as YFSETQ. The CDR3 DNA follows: TGCGCCAGCACCGGGACAGGGGACGAAAAACTGTTTTTT. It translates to CASTGTGDEKLFF.

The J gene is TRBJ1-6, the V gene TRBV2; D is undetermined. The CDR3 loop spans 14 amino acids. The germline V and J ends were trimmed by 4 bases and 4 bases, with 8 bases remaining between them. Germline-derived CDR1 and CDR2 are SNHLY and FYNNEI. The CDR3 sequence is CASSGDTYNSPLHF. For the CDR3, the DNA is TGTGCCAGCAGTGGGGATACTTATAATTCACCCCTCCACTTT.

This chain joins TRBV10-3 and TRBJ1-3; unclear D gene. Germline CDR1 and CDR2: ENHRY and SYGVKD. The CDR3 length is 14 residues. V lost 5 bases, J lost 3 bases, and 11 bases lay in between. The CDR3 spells CAISPYTDGNTIYF. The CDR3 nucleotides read TGTGCCATCAGTCCTTACACGGATGGAAACACCATATATTTT.

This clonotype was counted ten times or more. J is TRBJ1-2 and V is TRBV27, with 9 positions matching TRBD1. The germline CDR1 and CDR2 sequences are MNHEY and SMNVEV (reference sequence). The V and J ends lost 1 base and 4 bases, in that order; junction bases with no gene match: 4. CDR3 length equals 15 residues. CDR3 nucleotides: TGTGCCAGCAGTTTATGGACAGGGGACCCCTATGGCTACACCTTC. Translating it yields CASSLWTGDPYGYTF.

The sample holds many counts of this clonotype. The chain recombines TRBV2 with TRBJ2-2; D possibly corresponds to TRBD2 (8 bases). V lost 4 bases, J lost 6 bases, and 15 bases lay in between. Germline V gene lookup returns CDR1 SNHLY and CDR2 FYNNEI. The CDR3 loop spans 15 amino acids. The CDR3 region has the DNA TGTGCCAGCAGTGCGGGAGGGGGCGGTGCCGGGGAGCTGTTTTTT. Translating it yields CASSAGGGGAGELFF. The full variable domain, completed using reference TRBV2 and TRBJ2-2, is EPEVTQTPSHQVTQMGQEVILRCVPISNHLYFYWYRQILGQKVEFLVSFYNNEISEKSEIFDDQFSVERPDGSNFTLKIRSTKLEDSAMYFCASSAGGGGAGELFFGEGSRLTVL.

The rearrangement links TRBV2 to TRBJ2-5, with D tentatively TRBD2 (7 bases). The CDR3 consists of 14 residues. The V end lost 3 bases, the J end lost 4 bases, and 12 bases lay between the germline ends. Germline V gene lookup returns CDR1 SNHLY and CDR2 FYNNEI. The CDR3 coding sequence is TGTGCCAGCAGTGAGGGGGGGCTCCGAGAGACCCAGTACTTC. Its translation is CASSEGGLRETQYF.

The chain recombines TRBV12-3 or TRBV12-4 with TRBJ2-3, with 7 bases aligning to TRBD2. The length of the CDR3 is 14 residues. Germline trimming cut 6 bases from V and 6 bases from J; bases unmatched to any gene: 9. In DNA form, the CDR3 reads TGTGCCAGCAGAACTAGCGTTGTCAGGGATACGCAGTATTTT. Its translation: CASRTSVVRDTQYF.

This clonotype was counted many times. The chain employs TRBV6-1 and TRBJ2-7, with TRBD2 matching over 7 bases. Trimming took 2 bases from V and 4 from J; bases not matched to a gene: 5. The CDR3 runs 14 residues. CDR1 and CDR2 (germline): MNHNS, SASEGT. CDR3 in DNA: TGTGCCAGCAGTGAATACTGGGGGGGGTACGAGCAGTACTTC. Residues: CASSEYWGGYEQYF.

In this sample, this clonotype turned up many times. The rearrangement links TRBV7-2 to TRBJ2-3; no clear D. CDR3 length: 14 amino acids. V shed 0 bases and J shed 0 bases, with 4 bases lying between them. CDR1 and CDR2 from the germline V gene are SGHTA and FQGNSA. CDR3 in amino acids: CASSLAPSTDTQYF. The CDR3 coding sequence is TGTGCCAGCAGCTTAGCCCCTAGCACAGATACGCAGTATTTT.

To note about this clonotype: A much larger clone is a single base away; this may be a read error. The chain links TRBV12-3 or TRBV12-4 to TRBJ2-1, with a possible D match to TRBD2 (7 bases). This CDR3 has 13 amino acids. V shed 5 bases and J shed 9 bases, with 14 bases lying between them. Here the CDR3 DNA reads TGTGCCAGCAGTCCCCCGGGGGGCGGTGAGCAGTTCTTC. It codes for CASSPPGGGEQFF.

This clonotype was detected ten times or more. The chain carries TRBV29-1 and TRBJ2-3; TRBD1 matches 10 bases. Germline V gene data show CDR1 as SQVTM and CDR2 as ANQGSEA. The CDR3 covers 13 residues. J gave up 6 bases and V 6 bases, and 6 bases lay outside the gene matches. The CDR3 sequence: CSVIDRGLDTQYF. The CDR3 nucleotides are TGCAGCGTGATCGACAGGGGGCTGGATACGCAGTATTTT.

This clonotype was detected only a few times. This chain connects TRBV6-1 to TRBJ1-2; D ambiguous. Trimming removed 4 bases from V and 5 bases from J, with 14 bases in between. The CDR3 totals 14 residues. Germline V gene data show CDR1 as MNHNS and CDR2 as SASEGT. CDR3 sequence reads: CASSVTGSQYGYTF. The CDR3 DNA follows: TGTGCCAGCAGTGTGACCGGGTCTCAGTATGGCTACACCTTC.

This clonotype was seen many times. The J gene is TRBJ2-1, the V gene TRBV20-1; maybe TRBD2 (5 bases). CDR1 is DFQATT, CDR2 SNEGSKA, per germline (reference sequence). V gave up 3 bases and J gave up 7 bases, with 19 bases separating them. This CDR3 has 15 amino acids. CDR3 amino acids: CSASGSLALRNEQFF. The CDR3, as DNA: TGCAGTGCTAGTGGGAGTCTAGCCCTCAGGAATGAGCAGTTCTTC.

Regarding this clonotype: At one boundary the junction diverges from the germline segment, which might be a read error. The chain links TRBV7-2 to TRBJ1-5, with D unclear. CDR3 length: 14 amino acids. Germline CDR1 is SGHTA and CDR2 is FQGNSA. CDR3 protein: CASSSRYSNQPQLF. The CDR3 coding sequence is TGTGCCAGCAGCTCTAGATATAGCAATCAGCCCCAGCTTTTT.

Here the CDR3 reads CASRAEGSVGFYNSPLHF. CDR3 bases: TGTGCCAGCAGGGCGGAAGGGAGTGTCGGTTTCTATAATTCACCCCTCCACTTT. The chain recombines TRBV6-5 with TRBJ1-6; D gene uncertain. The CDR3 is made up of 18 amino acids. Looked up from germline, CDR1 is MNHEY and CDR2 is SVGAGI. Deletions cut 6 bases from V and 3 bases from J, with 21 bases between.

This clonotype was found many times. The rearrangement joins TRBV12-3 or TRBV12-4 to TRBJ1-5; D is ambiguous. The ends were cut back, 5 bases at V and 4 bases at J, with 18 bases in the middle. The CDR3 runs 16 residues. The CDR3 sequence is CASSLGWGVGNQPQHF. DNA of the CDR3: TGTGCCAGCAGTCTAGGGTGGGGAGTGGGGAATCAGCCCCAGCATTTT.

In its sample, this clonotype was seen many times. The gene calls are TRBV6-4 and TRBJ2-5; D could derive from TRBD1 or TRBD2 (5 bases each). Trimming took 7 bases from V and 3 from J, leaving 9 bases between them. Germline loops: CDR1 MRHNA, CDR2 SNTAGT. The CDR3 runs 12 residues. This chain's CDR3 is CASTGTEETQYF. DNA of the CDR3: TGTGCCAGCACCGGGACGGAAGAGACCCAGTACTTC.

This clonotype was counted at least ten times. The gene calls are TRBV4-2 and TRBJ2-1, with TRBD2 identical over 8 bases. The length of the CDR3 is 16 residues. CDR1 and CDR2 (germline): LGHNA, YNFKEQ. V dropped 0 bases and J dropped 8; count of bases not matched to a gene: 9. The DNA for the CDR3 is TGTGCCAGCAGCCAAGATCGTTCGGGAGGGTTGGATGAGCAGTTCTTC. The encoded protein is CASSQDRSGGLDEQFF.

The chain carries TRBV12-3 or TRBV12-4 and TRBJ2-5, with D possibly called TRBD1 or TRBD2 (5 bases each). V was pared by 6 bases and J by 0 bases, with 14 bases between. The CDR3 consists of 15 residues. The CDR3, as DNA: TGTGCCAGCAGCCAACCCGGGGCTAACCAAGAGACCCAGTACTTC. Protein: CASSQPGANQETQYF.

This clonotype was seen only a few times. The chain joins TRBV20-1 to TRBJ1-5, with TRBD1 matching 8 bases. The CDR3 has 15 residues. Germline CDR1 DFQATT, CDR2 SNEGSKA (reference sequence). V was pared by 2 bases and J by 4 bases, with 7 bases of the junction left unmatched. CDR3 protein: CSARRQGNNNQPQHF. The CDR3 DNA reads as TGCAGTGCTAGAAGACAGGGGAACAATAATCAGCCCCAGCATTTT.

The CDR3 nucleotides are TGCGCCAGCAGACCCGGGACAGGGGTTTCGAACACTGAAGCTTTCTTT. Translated, it gives CASRPGTGVSNTEAFF. The chain uses TRBV5-1 and TRBJ1-1; TRBD1 matches 10 bases. The CDR3 sequence is 16 residues long. Trimming removed 5 bases from V and 1 base from J; junction bases left unmatched: 8. CDR1 and CDR2 (germline): SGHRS, YFSETQ.

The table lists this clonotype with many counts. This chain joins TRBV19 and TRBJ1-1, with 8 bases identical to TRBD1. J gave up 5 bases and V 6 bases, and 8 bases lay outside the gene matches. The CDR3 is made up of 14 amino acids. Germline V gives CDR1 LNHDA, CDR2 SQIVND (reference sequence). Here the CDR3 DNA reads TGTGCCAGTAGCTTTACCGACAGGGGAACTGAAGCTTTCTTT. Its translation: CASSFTDRGTEAFF.

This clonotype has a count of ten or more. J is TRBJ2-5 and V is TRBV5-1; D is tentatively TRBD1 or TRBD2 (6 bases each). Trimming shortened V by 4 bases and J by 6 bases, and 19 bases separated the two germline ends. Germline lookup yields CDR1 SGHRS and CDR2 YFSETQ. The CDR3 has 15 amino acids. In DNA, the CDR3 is TGCGCCAGCAGCCCTTTATTTAGGGGGGCCAAGACCCAGTACTTC. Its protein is CASSPLFRGAKTQYF. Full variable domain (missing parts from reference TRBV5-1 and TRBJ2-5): KAGVTQTPRYLIKTRGQQVTLSCSPISGHRSVSWYQQTPGQGLQFLFEYFSETQRNKGNFPGRFSGRQFSNSRSEMNVSTLELGDSALYLCASSPLFRGAKTQYFGPGTRLLVL.